The next 30 T cell receptor beta chains were all read from a single sample in a study of blood T cell repertoires in COVID-19. This table comes from immunoSEQ multiplex PCR, and its TCRdb copy is limited to in-frame clones, with some not included. Of 130,000 to 150,000 clones listed, about 90% are singletons. The sample taken for sequencing was PBMCs or T cells enriched from blood (not recorded which). The receptors stem from a man between 60 and 75 years old who had recovered from COVID-19.

The CDR3 spells CASRADRASGNTIYF. DNA for the CDR3: TGTGCCAGCAGAGCCGACAGAGCTTCTGGAAACACCATATATTTT. The chain recombines TRBV2 with TRBJ1-3; perhaps TRBD1 as D (5 bases). Germline V CDR1 and CDR2: SNHLY, FYNNEI. V lost 6 bases and J lost 1, with 13 bases in between. CDR3 length: 15 residues.

This chain links TRBV30 with TRBJ1-2, with 9 bases fitting TRBD1. Germline CDR1 is GTSNPN and CDR2 is SVGIG (reference sequence). With V trimmed by 3 bases and J by 8 bases, 10 bases remained unmatched. The CDR3 is 14 amino acids. CDR3 in DNA: TGTGCCTGGAGGGCTACAGGGGGCTCTCGCGGCTACACCTTC. This encodes CAWRATGGSRGYTF. Full variable domain (outside the CDR3, taken from reference TRBV30 and TRBJ1-2): SQTIHQWPATLVQPVGSPLSLECTVEGTSNPNLYWYRQAAGRGLQLLFYSVGIGQISSEVPQNLSASRPQDRQFILSSKKLLLSDSGFYLCAWRATGGSRGYTFGSGTRLTVV.

V and J are TRBV10-3 and TRBJ1-6; D call uncertain. V shed 7 bases and J shed 4 bases, with 8 bases lying between them. The CDR3 sequence is 13 residues long. In germline, CDR1 is ENHRY, CDR2 SYGVKD. The CDR3 spells CAITEGYNSPLHF. In DNA, the CDR3 is TGTGCCATCACAGAGGGATATAATTCACCCCTCCACTTT.

This chain connects TRBV3-1 (or the pseudogene TRBV3-2) to TRBJ2-7; D perhaps matches TRBD1 (6 bases). V lost 5 bases and J 4 bases, leaving 12 bases between the germline ends. Per the germline V gene, CDR1 is LGHDT and CDR2 is YNNKEL (reference sequence). The CDR3 totals 13 residues. CDR3 in amino acids: CASSLQGPYEQYF. The CDR3 nucleotides are TGTGCCAGCAGCTTACAGGGTCCGTACGAGCAGTACTTC.

The chain couples TRBV7-8 to TRBJ2-3; D perhaps matches TRBD1 (5 bases). V lost 5 bases and J lost 4, with 13 bases in between. Germline V gene data show CDR1 as SGHVS and CDR2 as FQNEAQ. This CDR3 has 14 residues. The CDR3 sequence is CASSTGAGADTQYF. The CDR3 region has the DNA TGTGCCAGCAGCACAGGAGCTGGAGCAGATACGCAGTATTTT. Using reference TRBV7-8 and TRBJ2-3 for the parts outside the CDR3, the full variable domain is GAGVSQSPRYKVAKRGQDVALRCDPISGHVSLFWYQQALGQGPEFLTYFQNEAQLDKSGLPSDRFFAERPEGSVSTLKIQRTQQEDSAVYLCASSTGAGADTQYFGPGTRLTVL.

The J gene is TRBJ2-4, the V gene TRBV4-1; D might be TRBD2 (6 bases). Looked up from germline, CDR1 is MGHRA and CDR2 is YSYEKL. The CDR3 totals 17 residues. The V gene lost 1 base and the J gene lost 4 bases, with 17 bases spanning the gap. CDR3 loop: CASSQASPGGVKNIQYF. DNA of the CDR3: TGCGCCAGCAGCCAAGCCTCGCCGGGCGGGGTTAAAAACATTCAGTACTTC.

This clone occurred once. The chain uses TRBV9 and TRBJ1-4; possibly TRBD1 for D (6 bases). The germline V gene encodes CDR1 SGDLS and CDR2 YYNGEE. V was trimmed by 3 bases and J by 6 bases, leaving 9 bases between them. The CDR3 sequence is 13 residues long. The CDR3 reads CASSASGDEKLFF. The DNA of the CDR3 is TGTGCCAGCAGCGCCTCAGGGGATGAAAAACTGTTTTTT.

This clone was detected a few times. The V gene is TRBV28, the J gene TRBJ2-1, with 9 bases lining up with TRBD1. The CDR3 contains 16 residues. Trimming removed 6 bases from V and 7 bases from J; junction bases left unmatched: 13. Germline V gene sequence: CDR1 MDHEN, CDR2 SYDVKM. CDR3 protein: CASRKRGTGWGNEQFF. The CDR3 nucleotides are TGTGCCAGCAGGAAACGAGGGACAGGGTGGGGAAATGAGCAGTTCTTC.

V usage is TRBV27 and J usage is TRBJ2-1; a possible D gene is TRBD2 (6 bases). With 3 bases removed from V and 9 bases from J, the gap between germline ends came to 6 bases. Germline CDR1 MNHEY, CDR2 SMNVEV (reference sequence). The CDR3 length is 11 residues. CDR3 protein: CASSFGGEQFF. CDR3 in DNA: TGTGCCAGCAGTTTCGGGGGTGAGCAGTTCTTC.

The rearrangement links TRBV5-8 to TRBJ1-1; 7 bases agree with TRBD1. Unmatched junction bases numbered 5, after V lost 1 base and J lost 2 bases. The CDR3 is made up of 15 amino acids. Germline CDR1 SGHTS, CDR2 YDEGEE. The CDR3 here is CASSLRGDRNTEAFF. The CDR3 DNA reads as TGTGCCAGCAGCTTGAGAGGGGACAGAAACACTGAAGCTTTCTTT. Drawing the rest from reference TRBV5-8 and TRBJ1-1, the complete variable domain is EAGVTQSPTHLIKTRGQQATLRCSPISGHTSVYWYQQALGLGLQFLLWYDEGEERNRGNFPPRFSGRQFPNYSSELNVNALELEDSALYLCASSLRGDRNTEAFFGQGTRLTVV.

The chain recombines TRBV5-6 with TRBJ1-1; no clear D. Between the trimmed V and J ends, which lost 3 bases and 1 base, there was a span of 4 bases. This CDR3 is 12 amino acids long. CDR1 is SGHDT, CDR2 YYEEEE, per germline. CDR3 DNA: TGTGCCAGCAGCTCCAGGAACACTGAAGCTTTCTTT. Residues: CASSSRNTEAFF.

The chain has TRBV5-1 and TRBJ2-1; 8 bases align to TRBD2. Germline values: CDR1 SGHRS, CDR2 YFSETQ. This CDR3 has 15 amino acids. The ends lost 0 bases at V and 3 bases at J; junction bases unmatched: 2. Here the CDR3 DNA reads TGCGCCAGCAGCTTGGCGGGGGGGAACTACAATGAGCAGTTCTTC. Protein sequence: CASSLAGGNYNEQFF.

The chain couples TRBV9 to TRBJ2-2, with D possibly being TRBD1 (5 bases). The CDR3 spans 14 residues. Per germline, CDR1 SGDLS and CDR2 YYNGEE. V lost 6 bases and J lost 5, with 14 bases in between. The CDR3 sequence is CASTAPQGTGELFF. For the CDR3, the DNA is TGTGCCAGCACCGCCCCCCAGGGAACCGGGGAGCTGTTTTTT.

The V and J genes are TRBV7-8 and TRBJ2-3; D gene unclear. The CDR3 is 11 amino acids. The germline V gene encodes CDR1 SGHVS and CDR2 FQNEAQ. Trimming left V 5 bases short and J 7 bases short, with 7 bases between. The CDR3 nucleotides read TGTGCCAGCAGCCAATCATATACGCAGTATTTT. Translating gives CASSQSYTQYF.

J is TRBJ2-5 and V is TRBV5-1; 8 positions match TRBD1. The ends lost 4 bases at V and 2 bases at J; junction bases unmatched: 1. Germline loops: CDR1 SGHRS, CDR2 YFSETQ. CDR3 length: 13 residues. The CDR3 nucleotides read TGCGCCAGCAGCGGACAGGGACAAGAGACCCAGTACTTC. Protein product: CASSGQGQETQYF.

The chain joins TRBV3-1 (or the pseudogene TRBV3-2) to TRBJ2-2; TRBD2 agrees at 12 bases. Germline CDR1 LGHDT, CDR2 YNNKEL (reference sequence). The V and J ends lost 6 bases and 6 bases, in that order; junction bases with no gene match: 2. This CDR3 has 14 residues. The CDR3 loop is CASSLAGGSGELFF. The CDR3 region has the DNA TGTGCCAGCAGTCTAGCGGGGGGGTCCGGGGAGCTGTTTTTT.

V and J are TRBV5-5 and TRBJ1-2; D is unresolved. V shed 0 bases and J shed 4 bases, with 7 bases lying between them. Germline V CDR1 and CDR2: SGHKS, YYEKEE (reference sequence). The CDR3 runs 13 residues. The CDR3 region is CASSLAQTYGYTF. Written as DNA, the CDR3 is TGTGCCAGCAGCTTGGCACAGACCTATGGCTACACCTTC. Combining the CDR3 with reference TRBV5-5 and TRBJ1-2 gives the whole variable domain DAGVTQSPTHLIKTRGQQVTLRCSPISGHKSVSWYQQVLGQGPQFIFQYYEKEERGRGNFPDRFSARQFPNYSSELNVNALLLGDSALYLCASSLAQTYGYTFGSGTRLTVV.

The chain carries TRBV28 and TRBJ1-3; 7 nucleotides match TRBD1. Trimming removed 5 bases from V and 7 bases from J; junction bases left unmatched: 5. Germline loops: CDR1 MDHEN, CDR2 SYDVKM. The CDR3 is 13 residues long. CDR3 coding DNA: TGTGCCAGCAGTCTTACAGGGGATAACACCATATATTTT. This translates into CASSLTGDNTIYF.

This chain's CDR3 is CASSPQGKNTEAFF. The CDR3 DNA follows: TGTGCCAGCTCACCACAGGGGAAAAACACTGAAGCTTTCTTT. The chain combines TRBV18 with TRBJ1-1; the D gene is possibly TRBD1 (5 bases). The germline CDR1 and CDR2 sequences are KGHSH and LQKENI. This CDR3 spans 14 amino acids. Trimming pared 1 base from V and 2 bases from J, leaving 8 bases between.

The chain is built from TRBV19 and TRBJ1-1; the D is unclear. CDR1 LNHDA and CDR2 SQIVND come from the germline V gene (reference sequence). Trimming stripped 7 bases from V and 1 base from J, with 13 bases between. The CDR3 contains 14 residues. The CDR3 reads CASTPEAGNTEAFF. The CDR3 DNA sequence: TGTGCCAGTACCCCCGAGGCGGGGAACACTGAAGCTTTCTTT.

The genes are TRBV7-9 and TRBJ1-4; possibly TRBD1 for D (5 bases). The germline gives CDR1 SEHNR, CDR2 FQNEAQ (reference sequence). V dropped 2 bases and J dropped 8 bases, with 12 bases sitting between them. The CDR3 totals 14 residues. The CDR3 DNA reads as TGTGCCAGCAGCTTATTGGAGGGGCAGGAAAAACTGTTTTTT. This translates into CASSLLEGQEKLFF. The full variable domain, with the rest looked up from reference TRBV7-9 and TRBJ1-4, is DTGVSQNPRHKITKRGQNVTFRCDPISEHNRLYWYRQTLGQGPEFLTYFQNEAQLEKSRLLSDRFSAERPKGSFSTLEIQRTEQGDSAMYLCASSLLEGQEKLFFGSGTQLSVL.

The chain links TRBV5-6 to TRBJ1-1; 8 bases fit TRBD1. From germline, CDR1 is SGHDT and CDR2 YYEEEE. This CDR3 spans 14 amino acids. Germline trimming cut 7 bases from V and 2 bases from J; bases unmatched to any gene: 7. The CDR3 DNA reads TGTGCCAGCGATAGGACAGGGATCAACACTGAAGCTTTCTTT. Translated: CASDRTGINTEAFF. The full variable domain, its missing parts supplied by reference TRBV5-6 and TRBJ1-1, is DAGVTQSPTHLIKTRGQQVTLRCSPKSGHDTVSWYQQALGQGPQFIFQYYEEEERQRGNFPDRFSGHQFPNYSSELNVNALLLGDSALYLCASDRTGINTEAFFGQGTRLTVV.

V gene TRBV10-3 combines with J gene TRBJ2-1, with 9 bases matching TRBD2. CDR1 ENHRY and CDR2 SYGVKD come from the germline V gene. CDR3 length: 17 residues. With 0 bases clipped from V and 4 bases from J, the junction kept 7 bases outside the gene matches. The CDR3 sequence: CAISESSRTSVYNEQFF. For the CDR3, the DNA is TGTGCCATCAGTGAGTCATCCCGGACTAGCGTATACAATGAGCAGTTCTTC.

V is TRBV5-1 and J is TRBJ2-7; possible D gene TRBD2, 5 bases. The ends were cut back, 4 bases at V and 7 bases at J, with 12 bases in the middle. Germline-derived CDR1 and CDR2 are SGHRS and YFSETQ. This CDR3 is 12 amino acids long. Here the CDR3 DNA reads TGCGCCAGCAGCCTGGACCCGGGGGAGCAGTACTTC. Encoded protein: CASSLDPGEQYF.

The CDR3 DNA sequence: TGTGCCATCAGTGAGCCACAGGGGGCAAAGACCCAGTACTTC. Amino acid sequence: CAISEPQGAKTQYF. The chain employs TRBV10-3 and TRBJ2-5; TRBD1 matches at 9 bases. V was clipped by 2 bases and J by 6 bases; unmatched bases: 4. CDR1 and CDR2 (germline): ENHRY, SYGVKD. The CDR3 is made up of 14 amino acids.

J is TRBJ2-7 and V is TRBV5-1; 8 nucleotides align to TRBD1. The junction had 5 bases not matched to a gene; V was cut back by 3 bases and J by 9 bases. The CDR3 is made up of 12 amino acids. Germline CDR1 and CDR2: SGHRS and YFSETQ. CDR3: CASSSQGAAQYF. The CDR3, as DNA: TGCGCCAGCAGCTCCCAGGGGGCCGCGCAGTACTTC.

The chain has TRBV7-9 and TRBJ2-7; D is perhaps TRBD2 (5 bases). The CDR3 runs to 16 residues. CDR1 is SEHNR, CDR2 FQNEAQ, per germline (reference sequence). Trimming cost V 6 bases and J 3 bases, with 21 bases left between them. The CDR3 loop reads CASSMFKGAPRYEQYF. The CDR3 nucleotides are TGTGCCAGCAGTATGTTCAAGGGAGCACCCCGCTACGAGCAGTACTTC.

The rearrangement joins TRBV9 to TRBJ2-1, with D possibly matching TRBD2 (6 bases). Germline V CDR1 and CDR2: SGDLS, YYNGEE. V was trimmed by 3 bases and J by 8 bases, leaving 12 bases between them. CDR3 length: 13 residues. DNA of the CDR3: TGTGCCAGCAGCGCCAATAGCGGACATGAGCAGTTCTTC. This translates into CASSANSGHEQFF.

The genes are TRBV28 and TRBJ1-3; D not resolved. CDR3 length equals 19 residues. Germline CDR1 reads MDHEN; CDR2 reads SYDVKM. Trimming pared 2 bases from V and 0 bases from J, leaving 20 bases between. CDR3 nucleotides: TGTGCCAGCAGTTTAAGTTCGGGAAGGGAACAGACCTCTGGAAACACCATATATTTT. Translated: CASSLSSGREQTSGNTIYF.

This chain links TRBV28 with TRBJ2-3; D is unclear. CDR3 length: 13 residues. Trimming pared 0 bases from V and 3 bases from J, leaving 4 bases between. Germline V gene data show CDR1 as MDHEN and CDR2 as SYDVKM. The CDR3 region is CASSLWRTDTQYF. As DNA, the CDR3 is TGTGCCAGCAGTTTATGGCGAACAGATACGCAGTATTTT. Variable domain in full (rest from reference TRBV28 and TRBJ2-3): DVKVTQSSRYLVKRTGEKVFLECVQDMDHENMFWYRQDPGLGLRLIYFSYDVKMKEKGDIPEGYSVSREKKERFSLILESASTNQTSMYLCASSLWRTDTQYFGPGTRLTVL.